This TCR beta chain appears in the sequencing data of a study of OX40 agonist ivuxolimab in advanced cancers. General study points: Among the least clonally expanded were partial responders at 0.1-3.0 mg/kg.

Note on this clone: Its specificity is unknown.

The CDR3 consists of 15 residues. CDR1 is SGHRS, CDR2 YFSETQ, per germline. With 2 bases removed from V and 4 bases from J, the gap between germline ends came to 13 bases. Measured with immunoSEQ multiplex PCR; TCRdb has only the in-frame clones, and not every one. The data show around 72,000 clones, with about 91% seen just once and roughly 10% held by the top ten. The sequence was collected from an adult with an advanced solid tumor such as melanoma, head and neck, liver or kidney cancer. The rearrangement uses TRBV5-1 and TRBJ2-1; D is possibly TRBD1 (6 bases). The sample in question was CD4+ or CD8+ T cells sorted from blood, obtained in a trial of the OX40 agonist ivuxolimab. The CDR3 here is CASSLGKRGYNEQFF. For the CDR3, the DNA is TGCGCCAGCAGCTTAGGGAAAAGGGGGTACAATGAGCAGTTCTTC.